These 22 T cell receptor beta chains were sequenced from one sample in a study of blood T cell repertoires in COVID-19. TCRdb's copy holds only in-frame clones and misses some; the assay was immunoSEQ multiplex PCR. The table has approximately 280,000 clones, around 85% seen once. Sequencing was performed on PBMCs or T cells enriched from blood (not recorded which). The source is a woman between 40 and 55 years old who had recovered from COVID-19.

The rearrangement joins TRBV20-1 to TRBJ2-5; no reliable D call. Between the trimmed V and J ends, which lost 5 bases and 2 bases, there was a span of 3 bases. This CDR3 has 10 residues. Germline CDR1 reads DFQATT; CDR2 reads SNEGSKA (reference sequence). DNA of the CDR3: TGCAGTGCTCTTCAAGAGACCCAGTACTTC. Translation: CSALQETQYF.

This clone was counted between two and nine times. The rearrangement joins TRBV7-2 to TRBJ2-1, with TRBD2 matching 14 bases. The germline CDR1 and CDR2 sequences are SGHTA and FQGNSA. The length of the CDR3 is 17 residues. Trimming took 5 bases from V and 7 from J; bases not matched to a gene: 10. The CDR3 here is CASSKTPGLAGVNEQFF. Here the CDR3 DNA reads TGTGCCAGCAGCAAGACTCCGGGACTAGCGGGAGTTAATGAGCAGTTCTTC.

The chain carries TRBV7-2 and TRBJ1-3; TRBD1 matches at 10 bases. This CDR3 is built from 15 residues. V was pared by 5 bases and J by 2 bases, with 3 bases of the junction left unmatched. In germline, CDR1 is SGHTA, CDR2 FQGNSA. CDR3 bases: TGTGCCAGCAGCATAGACAGGGGGCCTGGAAACACCATATATTTT. This encodes CASSIDRGPGNTIYF.

The count of this clone is one. The chain uses TRBV5-1 and TRBJ2-1, with 7 bases aligning to TRBD2. The trim removed 5 bases at V and 3 bases at J, leaving 8 bases unmatched. Looked up from germline, CDR1 is SGHRS and CDR2 is YFSETQ. There are 15 residues in the CDR3. This chain's CDR3 is CASRKAGANYNEQFF. As DNA, the CDR3 is TGCGCCAGCAGAAAGGCGGGAGCCAACTACAATGAGCAGTTCTTC.

The genes are TRBV28 and TRBJ1-2; possibly TRBD1 for D (5 bases). Deletions cut 5 bases from V and 6 bases from J, with 16 bases between. Per germline, CDR1 MDHEN and CDR2 SYDVKM. This CDR3 contains 14 residues. Here the CDR3 reads CASSEPQVINGYTF. CDR3 nucleotide sequence: TGTGCCAGCAGTGAACCACAGGTTATTAATGGCTACACCTTC.

The chain combines TRBV19 with TRBJ2-1; 15 bases match TRBD2. V shed 4 bases, J shed 5 bases, and the junction held 12 bases outside the gene matches. This CDR3 is 19 amino acids long. The V gene's germline CDR1 is LNHDA and CDR2 SQIVND (reference sequence). The CDR3: CASSTLTGLAGGPDNEQFF. Written as DNA, the CDR3 is TGTGCCAGTAGTACCTTAACAGGACTAGCGGGAGGGCCGGACAATGAGCAGTTCTTC.

This clone was counted once. The V gene is TRBV5-5, the J gene TRBJ1-6, with 9 bases matching TRBD1. The CDR3 consists of 17 residues. V trimming: 5 bases; J trimming: 0 bases; junction bases outside the gene matches: 6. Looked up from germline, CDR1 is SGHKS and CDR2 is YYEKEE (reference sequence). The CDR3 here is CASRGDRASSYNSPLHF. In DNA form, the CDR3 reads TGTGCCAGCAGAGGGGACAGGGCGAGCTCCTATAATTCACCCCTCCACTTT.

This clone showed up just once. The gene calls are TRBV4-3 and TRBJ1-5; 9 nucleotides agree with TRBD1. This CDR3 comprises 14 residues. V trimming: 4 bases; J trimming: 7 bases; junction bases outside the gene matches: 5. The germline V gene has CDR1 LGHNA and CDR2 YSLEER. DNA for the CDR3: TGCGCCAGCAGCCTTAGACAGGGGGGGCAGCCCCAGCATTTT. Amino acid sequence: CASSLRQGGQPQHF.

The chain recombines TRBV28 with TRBJ2-5; tentatively, D is TRBD2 (6 bases). CDR1 and CDR2 (germline): MDHEN, SYDVKM. Trimming removed 4 bases from V and 5 bases from J, with 8 bases in between. This CDR3 has 12 amino acids. In DNA form, the CDR3 reads TGTGCCAGCAGTTCTGCGGGGGAGACCCAGTACTTC. This encodes CASSSAGETQYF.

In its sample, this clone was seen once. The chain couples TRBV19 to TRBJ1-2; a possible D gene is TRBD1 (5 bases). The germline V gene has CDR1 LNHDA and CDR2 SQIVND (reference sequence). This CDR3 has 14 residues. V was cut by 5 bases and J by 4 bases, with 14 bases left in between. In nucleotides, the CDR3 is TGTGCCAGTAGTGCCTTTGACAGCAGCTATGGCTACACCTTC. Its translation: CASSAFDSSYGYTF.

The table lists this clone with many counts. The chain uses TRBV4-1 and TRBJ2-3; 8 bases are shared with TRBD2. CDR3 length: 14 residues. The V gene's germline CDR1 is MGHRA and CDR2 YSYEKL. V lost 2 bases to trimming and J lost 4 bases; unmatched junction nucleotides: 2. CDR3 in amino acids: CASSQPGRADTQYF. Here the CDR3 DNA reads TGCGCCAGCAGCCAACCCGGGAGGGCAGATACGCAGTATTTT.

This clone was seen a handful of times. This chain connects TRBV19 to TRBJ2-7; tentatively, D is TRBD1 (5 bases). The V and J ends lost 3 bases and 2 bases respectively, with 8 bases between them. The CDR3 is made up of 13 amino acids. In germline, CDR1 is LNHDA, CDR2 SQIVND (reference sequence). The CDR3 bases are TGTGCCAGTAGTATCAGGGTCGCCTACGAGCAGTACTTC. Its translation is CASSIRVAYEQYF.

This chain connects TRBV6-2 or TRBV6-3 to TRBJ2-7; D is ambiguous. Germline lookup yields CDR1 MNHEY and CDR2 SVGEGT. V lost 2 bases, J lost 6 bases, and 17 bases lay in between. The CDR3 extends over 15 amino acids. The CDR3 is CASSYRGQFPLEQYF. CDR3 nucleotide sequence: TGTGCCAGCAGTTACCGTGGCCAGTTCCCCCTCGAGCAGTACTTC.

This clone appeared a few times. This chain links TRBV12-3 or TRBV12-4 with TRBJ2-7; TRBD2 matches 9 bases. This CDR3 spans 13 amino acids. V was clipped by 5 bases and J by 5 bases; unmatched bases: 4. Here the CDR3 DNA reads TGTGCCAGCAGTCTGGGACTAGCCAACGAGCAGTACTTC. Protein: CASSLGLANEQYF.

CDR3 sequence: CASSHQTGGNTEAFF. In nucleotides, the CDR3 is TGCGCCAGCAGCCACCAAACAGGGGGGAACACTGAAGCTTTCTTT. The chain carries TRBV4-3 and TRBJ1-1; 8 bases match TRBD1. There are 15 residues in the CDR3. Germline CDR1 is LGHNA and CDR2 is YSLEER. The V segment lost 3 bases and the J segment 1 base; nucleotides outside the gene matches: 4.

The chain employs TRBV3-1 (or the pseudogene TRBV3-2) and TRBJ2-5; 11 bases map to TRBD2. V lost 1 base, J lost 1 base, and 5 bases stayed unmatched. This CDR3 region has 17 residues. Germline values: CDR1 LGHDT, CDR2 YNNKEL (reference sequence). Written as DNA, the CDR3 is TGTGCCAGCAGCCAAGGCATAGGGACTAGCGGCCAAGAGACCCAGTACTTC. Its protein product is CASSQGIGTSGQETQYF.

The V and J genes are TRBV2 and TRBJ1-2; the match to TRBD1 covers 8 bases. Germline loops: CDR1 SNHLY, CDR2 FYNNEI. J was trimmed by 6 bases and V by 8 bases; bases with no gene match: 14. The CDR3 extends over 15 amino acids. The CDR3 is CASGGPGQVLHGYTF. The CDR3 DNA follows: TGTGCCAGCGGAGGGCCGGGACAGGTTCTTCATGGCTACACCTTC. The whole variable domain, remainder taken from reference TRBV2 and TRBJ1-2, is EPEVTQTPSHQVTQMGQEVILRCVPISNHLYFYWYRQILGQKVEFLVSFYNNEISEKSEIFDDQFSVERPDGSNFTLKIRSTKLEDSAMYFCASGGPGQVLHGYTFGSGTRLTVV.

The chain uses TRBV19 and TRBJ2-1; 9 bases match TRBD1. V lost 5 bases and J lost 13; bases outside the gene matches: 12. The CDR3 consists of 14 residues. Germline CDR1 LNHDA, CDR2 SQIVND (reference sequence). The CDR3 loop is CASSPRTGEIPQFF. DNA for the CDR3: TGTGCCAGTAGTCCTAGGACAGGGGAGATACCACAGTTCTTC.

This chain connects TRBV6-5 to TRBJ2-1, with 8 bases lining up with TRBD1. Trimming cost V 5 bases and J 7 bases; bases outside gene matches: 7. The CDR3 runs to 14 residues. The V gene's germline CDR1 is MNHEY and CDR2 SVGAGI. The CDR3 DNA follows: TGTGCCAGCAGTCCAGGGGGCGCGATGAATGAGCAGTTCTTC. Its translation is CASSPGGAMNEQFF.

The CDR3 here is CASSRSGGTNEKLFF. CDR3 sequence (DNA): TGTGCCAGCAGCAGATCAGGAGGAACTAATGAAAAACTGTTTTTT. The rearrangement links TRBV7-3 to TRBJ1-4; no firm D call. The germline gives CDR1 SGHTA, CDR2 FQGTGA. V was cut by 5 bases and J by 1 base, with 11 bases left in between. CDR3 length: 15 residues.

The chain employs TRBV19 and TRBJ1-1, with D perhaps TRBD1 (6 bases). V was pared by 7 bases and J by 6 bases, with 18 bases between. From germline, CDR1 is LNHDA and CDR2 SQIVND (reference sequence). CDR3 size: 14 residues. The CDR3 spells CASTTTGRLPEAFF. The CDR3 DNA follows: TGTGCCAGTACGACGACAGGTAGGTTGCCTGAAGCTTTCTTT.

The V call is TRBV18, the J call TRBJ2-3; D not resolved. The V gene lost 1 base and the J gene lost 0 bases, with 5 bases spanning the gap. CDR3 size: 14 residues. The germline CDR1 and CDR2 sequences are KGHSH and LQKENI. CDR3 residues: CASSPRASTDTQYF. As DNA, the CDR3 is TGTGCCAGCTCACCACGGGCTAGCACAGATACGCAGTATTTT. The whole variable domain, remainder taken from reference TRBV18 and TRBJ2-3, is NAGVMQNPRHLVRRRGQEARLRCSPMKGHSHVYWYRQLPEEGLKFMVYLQKENIIDESGMPKERFSAEFPKEGPSILRIQQVVRGDSAAYFCASSPRASTDTQYFGPGTRLTVL.